What follows are 29 T cell receptor beta chains derived from one specimen sequenced in a study of T cell responses to AZD1222 COVID-19 vaccine. Here immunoSEQ multiplex PCR was the method, and the copy in TCRdb shows in-frame clones only, minus some. The table has 100,000 or so clones, 82% seen once; the top ten hold approximately 5%. The starting material was peripheral blood, obtained on day 0 of AZD1222 vaccination. Receptors originate from an adult in good health.

V gene TRBV4-3 combines with J gene TRBJ1-5, with D possibly TRBD1 on 6 matching bases. Trimming removed 0 bases at V and 8 bases at J, with 11 bases between. CDR3 size: 14 residues. CDR1 and CDR2 from the germline V gene are LGHNA and YSLEER. The CDR3 DNA reads as TGCGCCAGCAGCCAAGATTGGGGGCCGGAGCCCCAGCATTTT. Protein sequence: CASSQDWGPEPQHF.

This clone was recorded only once. The gene calls are TRBV5-4 and TRBJ1-6; D not certain. Germline CDR1 reads SGHNT; CDR2 reads YYREEE (reference sequence). The V and J ends lost 3 bases and 8 bases respectively, with 12 bases between them. This CDR3 is built from 14 residues. Written as DNA, the CDR3 is TGTGCCAGCAGCTCTCTGATTGCAGATTCACCCCTCCACTTT. It encodes CASSSLIADSPLHF.

This chain uses TRBV6-5 with TRBJ1-5; TRBD1 is a possible D gene (6 bases). The CDR3 contains 15 residues. Germline values: CDR1 MNHEY, CDR2 SVGAGI. V was pared by 5 bases and J by 6 bases, with 17 bases between. Here the CDR3 reads CASSPLGGAAQPQHF. Here the CDR3 DNA reads TGTGCCAGCAGTCCCCTCGGGGGGGCGGCTCAGCCCCAGCATTTT.

This clone was counted between two and nine times. This chain connects TRBV7-3 to TRBJ2-2, with 7 nucleotides matching TRBD1. The CDR3 covers 16 residues. Germline CDR1 is SGHTA and CDR2 is FQGTGA. V lost 5 bases and J lost 8; bases outside the gene matches: 14. The CDR3 DNA reads as TGTGCCAGCAGCCCCCGGGCGGCAGGGGGTGGTGGGGAGCTGTTTTTT. Amino acid sequence: CASSPRAAGGGGELFF.

The rearrangement joins TRBV5-8 to TRBJ2-1; 14 bases are shared with TRBD2. The CDR3 has 17 amino acids. V lost 4 bases and J lost 2; bases outside the gene matches: 5. Germline CDR1 reads SGHTS; CDR2 reads YDEGEE. In nucleotides, the CDR3 is TGTGCCAGCAGCCTCGGACTAGCGGGGGGACCCTACAATGAGCAGTTCTTC. This translates into CASSLGLAGGPYNEQFF.

This rearrangement joins TRBV4-2 to TRBJ1-4, with a weak D call TRBD1 (5 bases). CDR1 and CDR2 (germline): LGHNA, YNFKEQ. Deletions cut 1 base from V and 4 bases from J, with 10 bases between. The CDR3 sequence is 15 residues long. The CDR3 is CASSQADSHNEKLFF. CDR3 nucleotide sequence: TGTGCCAGCAGCCAAGCTGACAGTCATAATGAAAAACTGTTTTTT.

V is TRBV6-2 or TRBV6-3 and J is TRBJ2-1; no clear D gene. Trimming cost V 5 bases and J 1 base, with 6 bases left between them. The CDR3 length is 13 residues. From germline, CDR1 is MNHEY and CDR2 SVGEGT. The CDR3 loop reads CASSAESYNEQFF. CDR3 nucleotide sequence: TGTGCCAGCAGTGCGGAGTCCTACAATGAGCAGTTCTTC.

The chain recombines TRBV7-9 with TRBJ1-2; D ambiguous. Trimming removed 6 bases at V and 6 bases at J, with 11 bases between. Per germline, CDR1 SEHNR and CDR2 FQNEAQ (reference sequence). CDR3 size: 12 residues. The CDR3 DNA reads as TGTGCCAGCAGTTTTACGGCGGATGGCTACACCTTC. This gives the protein CASSFTADGYTF.

This rearrangement joins TRBV19 to TRBJ1-1, with 7 bases fitting TRBD1. V lost 3 bases to trimming and J lost 8 bases; unmatched junction nucleotides: 6. CDR1 LNHDA and CDR2 SQIVND come from the germline V gene (reference sequence). The CDR3 is made up of 13 amino acids. The chain's CDR3 is CASSMNRGKEAFF. CDR3 in DNA: TGTGCCAGTAGTATGAACAGGGGCAAGGAAGCTTTCTTT. The full variable domain, in which reference TRBV19 and TRBJ1-1 provide the parts outside the CDR3, is DGGITQSPKYLFRKEGQNVTLSCEQNLNHDAMYWYRQDPGQGLRLIYYSQIVNDFQKGDIAEGYSVSREKKESFPLTVTSAQKNPTAFYLCASSMNRGKEAFFGQGTRLTVV.

The chain couples TRBV1 to TRBJ1-3. TRBV1 is a pseudogene segment. CDR3 length equals 15 residues. CDR3: CTSSQEGPTGNTIYF. The CDR3 coding sequence is TGCACCAGCAGCCAAGAGGGACCCACAGGAAACACCATATATTTT.

This chain connects TRBV27 to TRBJ2-2; no clear D. CDR3 length: 13 amino acids. The V gene lost 8 bases and the J gene lost 1 base, with 8 bases spanning the gap. Germline-derived CDR1 and CDR2 are MNHEY and SMNVEV (reference sequence). CDR3 residues: CASSRLNTGELFF. CDR3 DNA sequence: TGTGCCAGCTCCCGACTGAACACCGGGGAGCTGTTTTTT.

The chain carries TRBV5-1 and TRBJ2-5; D unclear. Between the trimmed V and J ends, which lost 5 bases and 2 bases, there was a span of 7 bases. The CDR3 consists of 12 residues. Germline V lookup: CDR1 SGHRS, CDR2 YFSETQ. This chain's CDR3 is CASRRPQETQYF. The CDR3, as DNA: TGCGCCAGCAGGAGGCCTCAAGAGACCCAGTACTTC.

The gene calls are TRBV2 and TRBJ1-1; D is ambiguous. Germline V lookup: CDR1 SNHLY, CDR2 FYNNEI. V lost 6 bases and J lost 1, with 9 bases in between. The CDR3 contains 13 residues. As DNA, the CDR3 is TGTGCCAGCAGGCTCTTATGGAACACTGAAGCTTTCTTT. Protein product: CASRLLWNTEAFF.

The V gene is TRBV5-8, the J gene TRBJ1-5; the D gene is possibly TRBD1 (5 bases). The CDR3 length is 15 residues. The V and J ends lost 6 bases and 0 bases respectively, with 13 bases between them. The germline CDR1 and CDR2 sequences are SGHTS and YDEGEE. CDR3 in amino acids: CASTLSGGSNQPQHF. CDR3 DNA sequence: TGTGCCAGCACTTTGTCGGGGGGTAGCAATCAGCCCCAGCATTTT.

The chain combines TRBV27 with TRBJ2-5, with 7 bases lining up with TRBD2. The CDR3 length is 14 residues. V lost 9 bases to trimming and J lost 5 bases; unmatched junction nucleotides: 12. CDR1 is MNHEY and CDR2 is SMNVEV in the germline V gene (reference sequence). CDR3 nucleotide sequence: TGTGCCAGTGCCGATAGCGGGTGGGGGGAGACCCAGTACTTC. Translated: CASADSGWGETQYF.

This chain joins TRBV4-1 and TRBJ1-2, with D possibly matching TRBD1 (5 bases). V was trimmed by 3 bases and J by 2 bases, leaving 10 bases between them. This CDR3 contains 14 residues. Germline loops: CDR1 MGHRA, CDR2 YSYEKL. CDR3 region: CASSQGLSNYGYTF. In nucleotides, the CDR3 is TGCGCCAGCAGCCAGGGACTGAGCAACTATGGCTACACCTTC.

This sequence joins TRBV5-3 and TRBJ2-7, with 7 bases aligning to TRBD1. TRBV5-3 has ORF status, its function being uncertain. The CDR3 runs to 18 residues. Trimming took 4 bases from V and 0 from J; bases not matched to a gene: 16. The CDR3 DNA reads TGTGCCAGAAGCGCATGGTCGGAAAAGGGACAGCGCTCCTACGAGCAGTACTTC. Residues: CARSAWSEKGQRSYEQYF.

This clone has a single count. The chain combines TRBV4-1 with TRBJ2-7; no reliable D call. Deletions cut 0 bases from V and 2 bases from J, with 5 bases between. CDR3 size: 13 residues. Germline V gene data show CDR1 as MGHRA and CDR2 as YSYEKL. The CDR3 spells CASSQDYTYEQYF. The CDR3, as DNA: TGCGCCAGCAGCCAAGACTACACCTACGAGCAGTACTTC.

V usage is TRBV18 and J usage is TRBJ1-2; perhaps TRBD1 as D (5 bases). Germline V gene data show CDR1 as KGHSH and CDR2 as LQKENI. The germline V and J ends were trimmed by 6 bases and 4 bases, with 18 bases remaining between them. The CDR3 length is 15 residues. CDR3 sequence reads: CASSLASEGTYGYTF. The DNA for the CDR3 is TGTGCCAGCTCCCTGGCTTCGGAGGGGACCTATGGCTACACCTTC.

This rearrangement joins TRBV2 to TRBJ2-1, with D possibly TRBD2 on 6 matching bases. Germline V gene data show CDR1 as SNHLY and CDR2 as FYNNEI. This CDR3 comprises 16 residues. The ends were cut back, 8 bases at V and 4 bases at J, with 21 bases in the middle. CDR3 region: CASSMPLAGRYNEQFF. The CDR3 DNA follows: TGTGCCAGCTCAATGCCGCTGGCGGGGCGTTACAATGAGCAGTTCTTC.

This clone was observed once. CDR3: CAWGIYGYTF. CDR3 bases: TGTGCCTGGGGAATCTATGGCTACACCTTC. This rearrangement joins TRBV30 to TRBJ1-2; D ambiguous. V shed 5 bases and J shed 4 bases, with 5 bases lying between them. Germline assignment: CDR1 GTSNPN and CDR2 SVGIG (reference sequence). The CDR3 loop spans 10 amino acids.

V gene TRBV6-5 combines with J gene TRBJ1-2; 7 nucleotides align to TRBD1. V lost 5 bases and J lost 4; bases outside the gene matches: 7. The CDR3 consists of 14 residues. CDR1 is MNHEY and CDR2 is SVGAGI in the germline V gene. CDR3 residues: CASSIDRAGYGYTF. The CDR3 region has the DNA TGTGCCAGCAGTATAGACAGGGCTGGCTATGGCTACACCTTC.

This chain links TRBV4-2 with TRBJ1-4, with a possible D match to TRBD1 (5 bases). V was pared by 2 bases and J by 0 bases, with 7 bases between. Germline V lookup: CDR1 LGHNA, CDR2 YNFKEQ. This CDR3 region has 15 residues. Written as DNA, the CDR3 is TGTGCCAGCAGCCAAAGACAGACAACTAATGAAAAACTGTTTTTT. Protein product: CASSQRQTTNEKLFF.

The chain carries TRBV29-1 and TRBJ2-1; the D gene is possibly TRBD2 (6 bases). The V gene's germline CDR1 is SQVTM and CDR2 ANQGSEA. The CDR3 has 14 amino acids. V shed 3 bases and J shed 2 bases, with 11 bases lying between them. This CDR3 is CSVDPGRTYNEQFF. CDR3 DNA: TGCAGCGTTGACCCTGGGAGGACCTACAATGAGCAGTTCTTC.

The rearrangement uses TRBV9 and TRBJ2-2, with TRBD1 matching 7 bases. This CDR3 spans 16 amino acids. Germline V gene data show CDR1 as SGDLS and CDR2 as YYNGEE. J gave up 3 bases and V 4 bases, and 9 bases lay outside the gene matches. As DNA, the CDR3 is TGTGCCAGCAGCTTTACAGGGGCCCGAGACACCGGGGAGCTGTTTTTT. Encoded protein: CASSFTGARDTGELFF.

The rearrangement uses TRBV13 and TRBJ1-2; no reliable D call. The germline V gene has CDR1 PRHDT and CDR2 FYEKMQ (reference sequence). This CDR3 region has 13 residues. V was shortened by 4 bases and J by 3 bases, with 9 bases between the two germline ends. The CDR3 DNA reads as TGTGCCAGCAGCTCCCCTCTGGACTATGGCTACACCTTC. Amino acid sequence: CASSSPLDYGYTF.

The chain joins TRBV7-7 to TRBJ2-7; 9 positions match TRBD2. With V trimmed by 1 base and J by 5 bases, 24 bases remained unmatched. Germline CDR1 is SSHAT and CDR2 is FNYEAQ (reference sequence). The CDR3 spans 21 residues. CDR3 in amino acids: CASSLVRERGVLPNPLNEQYF. CDR3 in DNA: TGTGCCAGCAGCTTAGTGAGAGAGCGGGGGGTCCTCCCAAACCCGCTGAACGAGCAGTACTTC.

This sequence joins TRBV12-5 and TRBJ1-1, with D maybe TRBD1 (6 bases). The CDR3 is 11 amino acids. The V gene lost 6 bases and the J gene lost 7 bases, with 9 bases spanning the gap. Germline CDR1 is LGHNT and CDR2 is FRNRAP. The CDR3 DNA follows: TGTGCTAGTGGGACAGGTTATGAAGCTTTCTTT. Its translation is CASGTGYEAFF.

This clone is labeled as medium-sized. The chain has TRBV7-2 and TRBJ1-2; D gene uncertain. Trimming removed 5 bases from V and 5 bases from J, with 12 bases in between. The CDR3 is 13 amino acids. CDR1 is SGHTA and CDR2 is FQGNSA in the germline V gene. As DNA, the CDR3 is TGTGCCAGCAGCCCCTTAGACCAGTATGGCTACACCTTC. Translation: CASSPLDQYGYTF.